These 20 T cell receptor beta chains were all obtained from the same sample, sequenced in a study of human T cells and chemical hapten exposure. TCRdb called the RACE reads again in MiXCR, with one record for every CDR3 protein. The repertoire includes over 60,000 distinct CDR3 sequences, approximately 10% of them detected once, and around 6.8% sits in the top ten. Indicated time point: patch test 2, 6 weeks after DPC sensitization. Regarding treatment: therapeutic diphenylcyclopropenone sensitization with weekly scalp DPC. The specimen comprised whole blood, sampled in connection with sensitization to the hapten diphenylcyclopropenone (DPC). The receptors stem from a woman between 45 and 65 years old with alopecia areata. Some clones in this sample may be carry-over from other donors' samples.

In this sample, this clonotype turned up many times. The rearrangement uses TRBV7-2 and TRBJ2-3, with 7 bases that match TRBD2. J lost 6 bases, V lost 0 bases, and 18 bases had no gene match. The germline V gene has CDR1 SGHTA and CDR2 FQGNSA. CDR3 length equals 19 residues. CDR3 loop: CASSLAIWAGEAQSDTQYF. As DNA, the CDR3 is TGTGCCAGCAGCTTAGCAATTTGGGCGGGAGAGGCGCAGTCTGATACGCAGTATTTT.

The CDR3 DNA is TGTGCCAGCAGCCAAGGATTTCCGGATCCACGGAATTCACCCCTCCACTTT. The encoded protein is CASSQGFPDPRNSPLHF. The chain combines TRBV3-1 with TRBJ1-6; no definite D call. V was trimmed by 1 base and J by 7 bases, leaving 17 bases between them. CDR3 length: 17 amino acids. Germline V gene lookup returns CDR1 LGHDT and CDR2 YNNKEL (reference sequence).

This clonotype has only a few counts. This rearrangement joins TRBV3-1 to TRBJ2-5; perhaps D is TRBD1 or TRBD2 (5 bases each). This CDR3 comprises 17 residues. CDR1 is LGHDT, CDR2 YNNKEL, per germline (reference sequence). V shed 1 base and J shed 4 bases, with 19 bases lying between them. CDR3 amino acids: CASSQGRDDEARETQYF. The CDR3 DNA reads as TGTGCCAGCAGCCAAGGCCGGGACGACGAGGCCCGAGAGACCCAGTACTTC.

This clonotype came up many times. This chain links TRBV24-1 with TRBJ2-3; 10 bases are a match to TRBD2. CDR3 length equals 16 residues. Germline assignment: CDR1 KGHDR and CDR2 SFDVKD. The ends lost 5 bases at V and 2 bases at J; junction bases unmatched: 6. CDR3 coding DNA: TGTGCCACCAGTGCCGTCGGGACTAGCGACACAGATACGCAGTATTTT. This sequence encodes CATSAVGTSDTDTQYF.

This clonotype was detected only a few times. The chain links TRBV20-1 to TRBJ2-3; D is tentatively TRBD1 or TRBD2 (5 bases each). Germline CDR1 and CDR2: DFQATT and SNEGSKA (reference sequence). The CDR3 loop spans 14 amino acids. Here the CDR3 DNA reads TGCAGCGGACCCGGGGCTGACAACACAGATACGCAGTATTTT. It translates to CSGPGADNTDTQYF.

The V call is TRBV7-9, the J call TRBJ1-2; D unresolved. The CDR3 is 13 amino acids. Germline V gene data show CDR1 as SEHNR and CDR2 as FQNEAQ (reference sequence). The germline V and J ends were trimmed by 5 bases and 8 bases, with 15 bases remaining between them. This chain's CDR3 is CASSPSLGEGYTF. CDR3 nucleotides: TGTGCCAGCAGCCCGAGTTTGGGAGAAGGCTACACCTTC.

This clonotype was counted ten times or more. The chain joins TRBV10-2 to TRBJ1-2; the D is unclear. CDR3 length: 19 amino acids. Germline V gives CDR1 WSHSY, CDR2 SAAADI. V was pared by 6 bases and J by 0 bases, with 26 bases between. The CDR3 DNA sequence: TGCGCCAGCAGGACACACCTGCCGGGTCGCGGAGGAGCTAACTATGGCTACACCTTC. Translated: CASRTHLPGRGGANYGYTF.

This clonotype was recorded many times. V gene TRBV4-1 combines with J gene TRBJ2-1, with D tentatively TRBD1 or TRBD2 (5 bases each). The germline V gene has CDR1 MGHRA and CDR2 YSYEKL. This CDR3 has 18 amino acids. Trimming stripped 0 bases from V and 0 bases from J, with 15 bases between. CDR3 region: CASSQDPEGLASYNEQFF. In DNA, the CDR3 is TGCGCCAGCAGCCAAGATCCAGAGGGGTTAGCCTCCTACAATGAGCAGTTCTTC.

The table lists this clonotype with many counts. This sequence joins TRBV20-1 and TRBJ1-3, with D perhaps TRBD1 (6 bases). The V end lost 6 bases, the J end lost 0 bases, and 15 bases lay between the germline ends. Germline V gene data show CDR1 as DFQATT and CDR2 as SNEGSKA (reference sequence). This CDR3 is 15 amino acids long. The CDR3 here is CSAKTTGNSGNTIYF. The CDR3 DNA is TGCAGTGCAAAAACTACAGGGAACTCTGGAAACACCATATATTTT.

This clonotype was recorded at least ten times. This chain joins TRBV29-1 and TRBJ1-1; D gene ambiguous. The V end lost 5 bases, the J end lost 5 bases, and 15 bases lay between the germline ends. This CDR3 spans 13 amino acids. CDR1 and CDR2 (germline): SQVTM, ANQGSEA. The CDR3 DNA reads TGCAGCGTTCTGTCCAGCCCGGGGACTGAAGCTTTCTTT. Amino acids: CSVLSSPGTEAFF. Variable domain in full (rest from reference TRBV29-1 and TRBJ1-1): SAVISQKPSRDICQRGTSLTIQCQVDSQVTMMFWYRQQPGQSLTLIATANQGSEATYESGFVIDKFPISRPNLTFSTLTVSNMSPEDSSIYLCSVLSSPGTEAFFGQGTRLTVV.

The table lists this clonotype with a count of one. The chain uses TRBV29-1 and TRBJ2-3; D could derive from TRBD1 or TRBD2 (6 bases each). Trimming stripped 6 bases from V and 4 bases from J, with 14 bases between. This CDR3 is 13 amino acids long. Germline CDR1 reads SQVTM; CDR2 reads ANQGSEA. CDR3 sequence (DNA): TGCAGCGTCCGTGGGGGGCCCTCAGATACGCAGTATTTT. Translating it yields CSVRGGPSDTQYF.

This clonotype was counted ten times or more. The chain has TRBV6-5 and TRBJ2-1; the D call may be TRBD1 or TRBD2 (6 bases each). Germline V gene lookup returns CDR1 MNHEY and CDR2 SVGAGI. The CDR3 is 13 amino acids. V was trimmed by 2 bases and J by 7 bases, leaving 9 bases between them. The CDR3 DNA follows: TGTGCCAGCAGTTACCGAGGGGGGAATGAGCAGTTCTTC. This translates into CASSYRGGNEQFF.

The J gene is TRBJ2-1, the V gene TRBV25-1; the D is unclear. The CDR3 loop spans 14 amino acids. Germline CDR1 and CDR2: MGHDK and SYGVNS. V was shortened by 3 bases and J by 6 bases, with 12 bases between the two germline ends. The CDR3 protein is CASSDGGRTNEQFF. The CDR3 DNA reads as TGTGCCAGCAGTGACGGTGGCAGAACCAATGAGCAGTTCTTC. Using reference TRBV25-1 and TRBJ2-1 for the parts outside the CDR3, the full variable domain is EADIYQTPRYLVIGTGKKITLECSQTMGHDKMYWYQQDPGMELHLIHYSYGVNSTEKGDLSSESTVSRIRTEHFPLTLESARPSHTSQYLCASSDGGRTNEQFFGPGTRLTVL.

This clonotype was seen a handful of times. The V call is TRBV18, the J call TRBJ2-5; 7 bases are shared with TRBD1. CDR1 and CDR2 from the germline V gene are KGHSH and LQKENI. With 6 bases clipped from V and 5 bases from J, the junction kept 9 bases outside the gene matches. CDR3 size: 14 residues. The CDR3 region is CASSPSTGYETQYF. CDR3 nucleotides: TGTGCCAGCTCGCCATCGACAGGGTACGAGACCCAGTACTTC.

The chain uses TRBV15 and TRBJ1-2; D not certain. There are 16 residues in the CDR3. Germline V gene data show CDR1 as LNHNV and CDR2 as YYDKDF (reference sequence). V was trimmed by 5 bases and J by 4 bases, leaving 20 bases between them. The CDR3 DNA follows: TGTGCCACCAGCCAAACCCCTGGCGGACGCCCCTATGGCTACACCTTC. Protein: CATSQTPGGRPYGYTF.

Concerning this clonotype: This may come from a read error, since a much larger clone is one base off. The J gene is TRBJ2-1, the V gene TRBV18; no firm D call. The length of the CDR3 is 11 residues. The V and J ends lost 4 bases and 9 bases respectively, with 7 bases between them. Germline V gene sequence: CDR1 KGHSH, CDR2 LQKENI. CDR3 protein: CASSLASEQFF. CDR3 sequence (DNA): TGTGCCAGCTCACTTGCGAGTGAGCAGTTCTTC.

This clonotype has just a few counts. J is TRBJ2-5 and V is TRBV15; no clear D. Per germline, CDR1 LNHNV and CDR2 YYDKDF (reference sequence). V was cut by 1 base and J by 2 bases, with 8 bases left in between. CDR3 size: 14 residues. The CDR3, as DNA: TGTGCCACCAGCAGAGGCAGGAGACAAGAGACCCAGTACTTC. Translating gives CATSRGRRQETQYF.

This clonotype was observed at least ten times. CDR3 bases: TGTGCCAGCAGGTCCTCTTGGACAGGGGTAGAGACCCAGTACTTC. Its protein is CASRSSWTGVETQYF. The chain recombines TRBV27 with TRBJ2-5; 9 positions agree with TRBD1. The junction had 9 bases not matched to a gene; V was cut back by 6 bases and J by 4 bases. The CDR3 is made up of 15 amino acids. Germline-derived CDR1 and CDR2 are MNHEY and SMNVEV (reference sequence).

This clonotype was detected ten times or more. The chain joins TRBV7-3 to TRBJ2-3, with 9 bases aligning to TRBD2. Germline trimming cut 4 bases from V and 4 bases from J; bases unmatched to any gene: 9. CDR1 and CDR2 from the germline V gene are SGHTA and FQGTGA. The CDR3 is 16 residues long. The CDR3 region has the DNA TGTGCCAGCAGCTCCTCTAGCGGGATGGCGGCAGATACGCAGTATTTT. Amino acid sequence: CASSSSSGMAADTQYF.

A few counts support this clonotype. The DNA for the CDR3 is TGTGCCAGCAGCCCTTTGACGCCGACTGAAGCTTTCTTT. This gives the protein CASSPLTPTEAFF. The chain recombines TRBV28 with TRBJ1-1, with D hard to call. The CDR3 extends over 13 amino acids. Per germline, CDR1 MDHEN and CDR2 SYDVKM. Trimming removed 6 bases from V and 5 bases from J, with 13 bases in between.